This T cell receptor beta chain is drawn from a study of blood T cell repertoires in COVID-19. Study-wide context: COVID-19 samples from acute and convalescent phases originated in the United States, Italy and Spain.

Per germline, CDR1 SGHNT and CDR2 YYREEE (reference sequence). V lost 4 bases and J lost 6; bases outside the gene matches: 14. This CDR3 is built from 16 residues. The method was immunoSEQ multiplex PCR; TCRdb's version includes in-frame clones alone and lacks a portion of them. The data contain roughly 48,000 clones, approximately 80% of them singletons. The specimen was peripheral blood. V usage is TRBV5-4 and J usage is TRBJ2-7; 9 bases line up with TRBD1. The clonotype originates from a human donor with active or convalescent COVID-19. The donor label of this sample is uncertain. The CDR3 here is CASSPQFGTGNSEQYF. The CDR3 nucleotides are TGTGCCAGCAGCCCCCAATTCGGGACAGGGAACTCCGAGCAGTACTTC.